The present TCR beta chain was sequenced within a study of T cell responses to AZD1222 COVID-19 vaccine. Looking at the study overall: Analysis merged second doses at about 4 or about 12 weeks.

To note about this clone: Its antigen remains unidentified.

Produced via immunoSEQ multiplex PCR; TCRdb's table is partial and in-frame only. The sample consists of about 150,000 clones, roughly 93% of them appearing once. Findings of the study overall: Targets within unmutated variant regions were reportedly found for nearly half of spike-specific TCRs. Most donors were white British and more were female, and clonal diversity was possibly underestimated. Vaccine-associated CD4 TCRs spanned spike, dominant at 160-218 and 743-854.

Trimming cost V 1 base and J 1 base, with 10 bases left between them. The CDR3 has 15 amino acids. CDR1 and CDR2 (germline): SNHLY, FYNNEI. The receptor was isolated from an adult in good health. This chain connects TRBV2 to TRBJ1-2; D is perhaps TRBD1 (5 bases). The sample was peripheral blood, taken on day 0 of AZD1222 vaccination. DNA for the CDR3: TGTGCCAGCAGTGAAGACGGGGCGGTTAACTATGGCTACACCTTC. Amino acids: CASSEDGAVNYGYTF.